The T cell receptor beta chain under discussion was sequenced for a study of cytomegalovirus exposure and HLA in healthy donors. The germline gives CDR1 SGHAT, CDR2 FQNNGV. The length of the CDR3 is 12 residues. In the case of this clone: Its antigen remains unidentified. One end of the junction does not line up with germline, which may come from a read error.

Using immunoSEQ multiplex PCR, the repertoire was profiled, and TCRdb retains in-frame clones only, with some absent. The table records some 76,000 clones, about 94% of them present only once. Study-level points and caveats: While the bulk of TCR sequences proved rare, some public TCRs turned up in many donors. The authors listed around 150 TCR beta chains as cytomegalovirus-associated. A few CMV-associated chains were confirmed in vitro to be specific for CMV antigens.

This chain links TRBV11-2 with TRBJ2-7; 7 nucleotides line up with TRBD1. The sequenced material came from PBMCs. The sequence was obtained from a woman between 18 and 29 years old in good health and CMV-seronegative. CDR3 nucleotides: TGTGCCAGCAGCTTGGACAGGCCCCTCTCTTTTTTC. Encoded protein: CASSLDRPLSFF.